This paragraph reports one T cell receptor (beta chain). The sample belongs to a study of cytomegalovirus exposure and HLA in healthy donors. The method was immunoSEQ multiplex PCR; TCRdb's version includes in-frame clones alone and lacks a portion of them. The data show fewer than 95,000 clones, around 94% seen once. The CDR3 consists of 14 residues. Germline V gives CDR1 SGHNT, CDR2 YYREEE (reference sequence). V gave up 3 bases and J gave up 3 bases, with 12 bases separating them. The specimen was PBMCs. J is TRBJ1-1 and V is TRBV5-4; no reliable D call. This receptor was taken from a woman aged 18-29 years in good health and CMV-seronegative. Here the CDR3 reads CASSSLRLHTEAFF. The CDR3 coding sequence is TGTGCCAGCAGCTCCCTCAGGTTACACACTGAAGCTTTCTTT.